This is a list of T cell receptor beta chains from one sample in a study of blood T cells in healthy people across ages. TCRdb analysed the 5' RACE reads with MiXCR anew, one entry per CDR3 protein. This table holds about a million distinct CDR3 sequences, roughly two fifths found once. Sample: blood. These receptors came from a young man in good health. Both conserved end residues are part of each CDR3. The D gene is left open where the match is weak. The size of a clone is reported for some rows only, either as once, few or many, or as a class for expanded clones.

d_call: -
j_call: TRBJ2-5
v_call: TRBV20-1
clone_size: -
cdr3_nt: TGCAGTGCTAGCCGCCCCGGACAGCAAGAGACCCAGTACTTC
cdr3_aa: CSASRPGQQETQYF

d_call: TRBD1
j_call: TRBJ2-3
v_call: TRBV12-3/TRBV12-4
clone_size: -
cdr3_nt: TGTGCCAGCAGTCTCTCGGACAGGGGGGCGCAGTATTTT
cdr3_aa: CASSLSDRGAQYF

d_call: TRBD1
j_call: TRBJ2-7
v_call: TRBV12-3/TRBV12-4
clone_size: -
cdr3_nt: TGTGCCAGCAGTCTACAGGGGGCTCGATGGGAGCAGTACTTC
cdr3_aa: CASSLQGARWEQYF

d_call: -
j_call: TRBJ2-1
v_call: TRBV30
clone_size: -
cdr3_nt: TGTGCCTGGTTAGGGGCCTACAATGAGCAGTTCTTC
cdr3_aa: CAWLGAYNEQFF

d_call: TRBD1
j_call: TRBJ1-2
v_call: TRBV25-1
clone_size: few
cdr3_nt: TGTGCCAGCAGTGATGGTTTGCAGGGGGCGAGAAAGGGCTACACCTTC
cdr3_aa: CASSDGLQGARKGYTF

d_call: -
j_call: TRBJ2-7
v_call: TRBV7-9
clone_size: few
cdr3_nt: TGTGCCAGCAGCTCAGACCCCCACGAGCAGTACTTC
cdr3_aa: CASSSDPHEQYF

d_call: -
j_call: TRBJ2-4
v_call: TRBV7-2
clone_size: few
cdr3_nt: TGTGCCAGCAGCTTAGCGGAGGTTTGGGGGGTCAAAAACATTCAGTACTTC
cdr3_aa: CASSLAEVWGVKNIQYF

d_call: -
j_call: TRBJ2-1
v_call: TRBV7-2
clone_size: few
cdr3_nt: TGTGCCAGCAGCCCACGGACCTTTAAGGACTACAATGAGCAGTTCTTC
cdr3_aa: CASSPRTFKDYNEQFF

d_call: -
j_call: TRBJ1-1
v_call: TRBV28
clone_size: few
cdr3_nt: TGTGCCAGCAGTTCAGCAGGGAAGGCTGAAGCTTTCTTT
cdr3_aa: CASSSAGKAEAFF

d_call: -
j_call: TRBJ1-2
v_call: TRBV5-1
clone_size: -
cdr3_nt: TGCGCCAGCAGCTTGGTGCCCACCAATACGGATGGCTACACCTTC
cdr3_aa: CASSLVPTNTDGYTF

d_call: -
j_call: TRBJ1-6
v_call: TRBV9
clone_size: -
cdr3_nt: TGTGCCAGCAGCGTAACGGGATCACCCCCCCACTTT
cdr3_aa: CASSVTGSPPHF

d_call: TRBD1
j_call: TRBJ2-3
v_call: TRBV2
clone_size: -
cdr3_nt: TGTGCCAGCAGTGGACAGGGGAGGTTCCAAGATACGCAGTATTTT
cdr3_aa: CASSGQGRFQDTQYF

d_call: TRBD1
j_call: TRBJ2-3
v_call: TRBV24-1
clone_size: -
cdr3_nt: TGTGCCACCAGTGACCCGGACAGGGCAAAGGCCCTAACTAGCACAGATACGCAGTATTTT
cdr3_aa: CATSDPDRAKALTSTDTQYF

d_call: -
j_call: TRBJ1-4
v_call: TRBV2
clone_size: -
cdr3_nt: TGTGCCAGCACCCGGAACTCGGGACGAGAAAAACTGTTTTTT
cdr3_aa: CASTRNSGREKLFF

d_call: -
j_call: TRBJ2-3
v_call: TRBV3-1
clone_size: few
cdr3_nt: TGTGCCAGCAGCCAAGATCTAACAGGCCCAGATACGCAGTATTTT
cdr3_aa: CASSQDLTGPDTQYF

d_call: TRBD2
j_call: TRBJ2-3
v_call: TRBV7-9
clone_size: few
cdr3_nt: TGTGCCAGCAGCTTAGTCCTCCGTAGCGGGGAGGCAGATACGCAGTATTTT
cdr3_aa: CASSLVLRSGEADTQYF

d_call: -
j_call: TRBJ2-3
v_call: TRBV5-1
clone_size: few
cdr3_nt: TGCGCCAGCAGAGGGCAGGGGTTTGCAGATACGCAGTATTTT
cdr3_aa: CASRGQGFADTQYF

d_call: TRBD2
j_call: TRBJ2-2
v_call: TRBV6-2/TRBV6-3
clone_size: -
cdr3_nt: TGTGCCAGCAGTACGACTAGCGGGGGGCCAACCGGGGAGCTGTTTTTT
cdr3_aa: CASSTTSGGPTGELFF

d_call: -
j_call: TRBJ1-2
v_call: TRBV4-2
clone_size: few
cdr3_nt: TGTGCCAGCAGCCAAGTTTTCAGAAAGCCTAACTATGGCTACACCTTC
cdr3_aa: CASSQVFRKPNYGYTF

d_call: TRBD1
j_call: TRBJ1-5
v_call: TRBV28
clone_size: few
cdr3_nt: TGTGCCAGCAGTTTCCAGGGGGCCGTACAGCCCCAGCATTTT
cdr3_aa: CASSFQGAVQPQHF

d_call: TRBD2
j_call: TRBJ2-3
v_call: TRBV5-1
clone_size: -
cdr3_nt: TGCGCCAGCAGCAGGGAGGGAGCCGTGCCTGATACGCAGTATTTT
cdr3_aa: CASSREGAVPDTQYF

d_call: -
j_call: TRBJ2-3
v_call: TRBV7-6
clone_size: -
cdr3_nt: TGTGCCAGCAGCTTAGAAAATACGGCAGATACGCAGTATTTT
cdr3_aa: CASSLENTADTQYF

d_call: -
j_call: TRBJ1-1
v_call: TRBV20-1
clone_size: -
cdr3_nt: TGCAGAGCTAGAGGGCAGGGGTTGAACACTGAAGCTTTCTTT
cdr3_aa: CRARGQGLNTEAFF

d_call: -
j_call: TRBJ2-7
v_call: TRBV7-3
clone_size: many
cdr3_nt: TGTGCCAGCAGCTTACCTACCTACGAGCAGTACTTC
cdr3_aa: CASSLPTYEQYF